This record looks at one TCR beta chain sequence and its context. This record belongs to a study of T-cell memory formation after mild COVID-19. TCRdb itself ran the 5' RACE reads through MiXCR, one entry per CDR3 protein. The sample has 450,000 or so distinct CDR3 sequences, approximately 23% seen once. The CDR3 loop spans 13 amino acids. Germline loops: CDR1 SQVTM, CDR2 ANQGSEA. Trimming cost V 6 bases and J 5 bases, with 16 bases left between them. V and J are TRBV29-1 and TRBJ1-1; weak D call: TRBD1 (6 bases). Sequencing input: PBMCs or a T cell subset sorted from them (not recorded which). The TCR originated in an adult woman who had mild COVID-19 (a few samples of this study predate the infection). Cell type and time point are not known. In nucleotides, the CDR3 is TGCAGCGTCTCCCCAGGGGAGTGGACTGAAGCTTTCTTT. Protein sequence: CSVSPGEWTEAFF.